This TCR beta chain was captured by sequencing in a study of cytomegalovirus exposure and HLA in healthy donors. Trimming took 5 bases from V and 2 from J, leaving 14 bases between them. CDR1 is SGHVS and CDR2 is FQNEAQ in the germline V gene. This CDR3 is 15 amino acids long. As to this clone: Its antigen remains unknown.

Use of 60 Vbeta and 13 Jbeta primers characterized the PCR. Profiled with immunoSEQ multiplex PCR; TCRdb holds only in-frame clones, not every one. The table shows about 150,000 clones, with roughly 80% occurring only once. Broader study findings: The authors confirmed in vitro that three CMV-associated chains were specific for CMV antigens. In a later analysis, common viral pathogens appeared linked to several of the most significant clusters.

This chain joins TRBV7-8 and TRBJ2-3, with D tentatively TRBD2 (5 bases). This TCR was recovered from a woman between 40 and 55 years old in good health and CMV-seronegative. Input material: PBMCs. CDR3 loop: CASSPALGITDTQYF. CDR3 DNA: TGTGCCAGCAGCCCCGCCCTCGGGATCACAGATACGCAGTATTTT.